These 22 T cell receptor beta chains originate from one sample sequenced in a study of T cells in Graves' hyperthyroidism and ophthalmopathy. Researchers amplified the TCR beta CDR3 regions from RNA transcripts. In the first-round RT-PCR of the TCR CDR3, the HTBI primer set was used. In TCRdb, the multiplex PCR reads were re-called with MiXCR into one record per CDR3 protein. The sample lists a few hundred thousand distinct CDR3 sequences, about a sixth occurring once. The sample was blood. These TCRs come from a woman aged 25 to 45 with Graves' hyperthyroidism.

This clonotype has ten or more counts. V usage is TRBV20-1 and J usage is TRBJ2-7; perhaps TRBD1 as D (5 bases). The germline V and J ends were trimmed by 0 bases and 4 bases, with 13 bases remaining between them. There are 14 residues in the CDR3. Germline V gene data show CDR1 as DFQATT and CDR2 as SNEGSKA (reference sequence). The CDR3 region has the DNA TGCAGTGCTAGAGATACGCGGACAAATTACGAGCAGTACTTC. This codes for CSARDTRTNYEQYF.

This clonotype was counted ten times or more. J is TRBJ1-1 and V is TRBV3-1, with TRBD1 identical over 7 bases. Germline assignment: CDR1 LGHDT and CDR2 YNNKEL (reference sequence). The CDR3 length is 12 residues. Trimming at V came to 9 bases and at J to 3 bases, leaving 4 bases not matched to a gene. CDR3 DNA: TGTGCCAGTGGGGACAGCCACACTGAAGCTTTCTTT. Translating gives CASGDSHTEAFF.

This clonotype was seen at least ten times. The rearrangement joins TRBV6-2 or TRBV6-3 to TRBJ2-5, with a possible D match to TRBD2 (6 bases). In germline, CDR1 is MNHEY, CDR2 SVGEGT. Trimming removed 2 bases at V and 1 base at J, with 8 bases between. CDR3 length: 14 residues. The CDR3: CASSYHGSQETQYF. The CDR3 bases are TGTGCCAGCAGTTACCACGGGAGCCAAGAGACCCAGTACTTC.

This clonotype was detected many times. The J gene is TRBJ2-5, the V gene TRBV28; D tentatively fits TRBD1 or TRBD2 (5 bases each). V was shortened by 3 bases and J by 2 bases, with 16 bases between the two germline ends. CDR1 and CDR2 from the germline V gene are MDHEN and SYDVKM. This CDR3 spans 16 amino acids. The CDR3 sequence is CASSFFGTSDQETQYF. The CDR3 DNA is TGTGCCAGCAGTTTTTTCGGGACGAGTGATCAAGAGACCCAGTACTTC.

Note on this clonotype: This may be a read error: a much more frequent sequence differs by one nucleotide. CDR3 DNA: TGTGCCAGCTTACCGGTGGGGCAGGGATACGAGCAGTACTTC. Translated: CASLPVGQGYEQYF. This chain links TRBV18 with TRBJ2-7, with D possibly being TRBD1 (5 bases). The CDR3 consists of 14 residues. With 7 bases removed from V and 4 bases from J, the gap between germline ends came to 17 bases. CDR1 and CDR2 from the germline V gene are KGHSH and LQKENI.

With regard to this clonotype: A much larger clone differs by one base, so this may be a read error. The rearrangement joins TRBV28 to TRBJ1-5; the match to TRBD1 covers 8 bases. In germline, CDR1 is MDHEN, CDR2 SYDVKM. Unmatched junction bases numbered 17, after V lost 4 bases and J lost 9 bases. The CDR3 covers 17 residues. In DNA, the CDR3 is TGTGCCAGCAGTTCGGCTCCAGGGGGCAGGGTGACAAGGCCCCAGCATTTT. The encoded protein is CASSSAPGGRVTRPQHF.

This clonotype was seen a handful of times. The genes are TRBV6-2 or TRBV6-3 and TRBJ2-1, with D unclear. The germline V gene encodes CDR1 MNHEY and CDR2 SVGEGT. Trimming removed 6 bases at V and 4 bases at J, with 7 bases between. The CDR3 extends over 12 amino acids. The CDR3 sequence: CASSNGYNEQFF. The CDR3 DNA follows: TGTGCCAGCAGCAACGGGTACAATGAGCAGTTCTTC.

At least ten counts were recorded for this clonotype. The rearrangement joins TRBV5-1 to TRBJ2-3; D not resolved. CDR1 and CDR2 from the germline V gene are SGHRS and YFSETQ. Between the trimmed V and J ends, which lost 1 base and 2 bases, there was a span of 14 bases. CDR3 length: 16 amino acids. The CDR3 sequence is CASSLNYPRDTDTQYF. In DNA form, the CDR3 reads TGCGCCAGCAGCTTGAACTACCCTCGAGACACAGATACGCAGTATTTT.

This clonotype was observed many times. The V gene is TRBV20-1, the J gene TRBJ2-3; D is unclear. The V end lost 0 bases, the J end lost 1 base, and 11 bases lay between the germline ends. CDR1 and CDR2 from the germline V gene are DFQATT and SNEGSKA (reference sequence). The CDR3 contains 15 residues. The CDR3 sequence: CSAREGTRGTDTQYF. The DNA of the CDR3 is TGCAGTGCTAGAGAGGGCACCCGAGGCACAGATACGCAGTATTTT.

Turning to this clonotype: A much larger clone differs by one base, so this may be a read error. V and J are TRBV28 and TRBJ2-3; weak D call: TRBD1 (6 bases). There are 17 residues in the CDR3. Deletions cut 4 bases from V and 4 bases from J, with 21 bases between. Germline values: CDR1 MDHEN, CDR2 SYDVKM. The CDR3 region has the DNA TGTGCCAGCAGTTACACTCTCGCCGGGACAAAACCAGATACGCAGTATTTT. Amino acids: CASSYTLAGTKPDTQYF.

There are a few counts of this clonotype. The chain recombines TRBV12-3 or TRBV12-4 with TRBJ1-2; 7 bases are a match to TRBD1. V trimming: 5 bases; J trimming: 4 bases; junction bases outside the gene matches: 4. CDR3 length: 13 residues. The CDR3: CASSRDSLYGYTF. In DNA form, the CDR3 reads TGTGCCAGCAGTCGGGACAGCCTCTATGGCTACACCTTC.

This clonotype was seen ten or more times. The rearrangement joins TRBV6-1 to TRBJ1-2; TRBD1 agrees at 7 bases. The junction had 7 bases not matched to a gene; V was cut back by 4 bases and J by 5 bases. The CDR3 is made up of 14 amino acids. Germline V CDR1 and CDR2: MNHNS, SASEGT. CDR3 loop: CASSAAGTVYGYTF. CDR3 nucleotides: TGTGCCAGCAGTGCCGCCGGGACAGTATATGGCTACACCTTC.

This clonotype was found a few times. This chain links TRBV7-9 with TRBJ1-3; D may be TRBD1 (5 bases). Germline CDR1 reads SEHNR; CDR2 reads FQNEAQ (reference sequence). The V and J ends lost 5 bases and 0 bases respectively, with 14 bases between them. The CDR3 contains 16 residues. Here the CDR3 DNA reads TGTGCCAGCAGCAACCGGGACGGGGACTCTGGAAACACCATATATTTT. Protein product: CASSNRDGDSGNTIYF.

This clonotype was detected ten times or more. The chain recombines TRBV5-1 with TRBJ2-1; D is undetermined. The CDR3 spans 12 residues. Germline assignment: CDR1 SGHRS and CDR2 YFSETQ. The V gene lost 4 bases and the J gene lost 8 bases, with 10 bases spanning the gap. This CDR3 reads CASSNPVHEQFF. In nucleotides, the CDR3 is TGCGCCAGCAGCAACCCTGTTCATGAGCAGTTCTTC.

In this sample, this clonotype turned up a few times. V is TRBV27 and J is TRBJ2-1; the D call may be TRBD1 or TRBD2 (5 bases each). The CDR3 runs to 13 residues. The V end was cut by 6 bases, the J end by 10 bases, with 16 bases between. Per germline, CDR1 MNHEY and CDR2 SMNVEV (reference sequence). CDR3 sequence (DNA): TGTGCCAGCAGACCCGGGACGCAAACCGAGCAGTTCTTC. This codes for CASRPGTQTEQFF.

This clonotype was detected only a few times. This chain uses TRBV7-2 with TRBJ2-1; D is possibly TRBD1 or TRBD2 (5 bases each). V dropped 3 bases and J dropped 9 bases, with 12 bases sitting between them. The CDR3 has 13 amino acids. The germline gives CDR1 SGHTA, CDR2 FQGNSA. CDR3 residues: CASSFGTNSEQFF. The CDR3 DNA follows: TGTGCCAGCAGCTTCGGGACCAACAGTGAGCAGTTCTTC.

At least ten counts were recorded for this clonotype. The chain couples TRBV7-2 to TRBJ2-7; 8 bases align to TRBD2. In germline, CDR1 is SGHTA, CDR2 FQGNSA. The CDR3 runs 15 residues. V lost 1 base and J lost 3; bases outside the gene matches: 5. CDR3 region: CASSLVTSGDYEQYF. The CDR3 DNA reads TGTGCCAGCAGCTTAGTCACTAGCGGAGACTACGAGCAGTACTTC.

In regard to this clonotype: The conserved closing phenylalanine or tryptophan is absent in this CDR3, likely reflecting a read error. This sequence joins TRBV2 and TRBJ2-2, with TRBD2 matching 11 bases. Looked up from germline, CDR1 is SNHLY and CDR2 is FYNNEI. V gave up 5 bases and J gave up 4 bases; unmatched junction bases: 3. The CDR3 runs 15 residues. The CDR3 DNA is TGTGCCAGCAGTCTCGGACTAGCGGGCACCGGGGAGCTGTTTTCT. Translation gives CASSLGLAGTGELFS.

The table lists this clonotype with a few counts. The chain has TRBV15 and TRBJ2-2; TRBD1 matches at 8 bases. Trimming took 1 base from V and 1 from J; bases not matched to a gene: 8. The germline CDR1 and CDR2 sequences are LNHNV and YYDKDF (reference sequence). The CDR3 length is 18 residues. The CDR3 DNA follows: TGTGCCACCAGCAGAGCCACTTCCGGGACAGGGAACACCGGGGAGCTGTTTTTT. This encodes CATSRATSGTGNTGELFF.

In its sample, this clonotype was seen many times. This chain's CDR3 is CASSQERGNYGYTF. The DNA of the CDR3 is TGCGCCAGCAGCCAAGAAAGGGGGAACTATGGCTACACCTTC. The chain has TRBV4-1 and TRBJ1-2; a possible D gene is TRBD1 (6 bases). Trimming pared 0 bases from V and 2 bases from J, leaving 7 bases between. Germline CDR1 is MGHRA and CDR2 is YSYEKL. CDR3 length equals 14 residues.

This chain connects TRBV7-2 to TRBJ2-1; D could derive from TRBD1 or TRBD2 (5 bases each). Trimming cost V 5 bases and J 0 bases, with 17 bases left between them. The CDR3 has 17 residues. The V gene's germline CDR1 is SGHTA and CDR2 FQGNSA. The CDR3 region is CASSPLGTLSSYNEQFF. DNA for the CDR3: TGTGCCAGCAGCCCGCTGGGGACGTTGAGCTCCTACAATGAGCAGTTCTTC.

The CDR3, as DNA: TGTGCCAGCAGCGTGGGACTAGGGTCCAATGAGCAGTTCTTC. Translation: CASSVGLGSNEQFF. V is TRBV9 and J is TRBJ2-1; 8 bases align to TRBD2. This CDR3 has 14 amino acids. CDR1 SGDLS and CDR2 YYNGEE come from the germline V gene. Unmatched junction bases numbered 4, after V lost 2 bases and J lost 6 bases.